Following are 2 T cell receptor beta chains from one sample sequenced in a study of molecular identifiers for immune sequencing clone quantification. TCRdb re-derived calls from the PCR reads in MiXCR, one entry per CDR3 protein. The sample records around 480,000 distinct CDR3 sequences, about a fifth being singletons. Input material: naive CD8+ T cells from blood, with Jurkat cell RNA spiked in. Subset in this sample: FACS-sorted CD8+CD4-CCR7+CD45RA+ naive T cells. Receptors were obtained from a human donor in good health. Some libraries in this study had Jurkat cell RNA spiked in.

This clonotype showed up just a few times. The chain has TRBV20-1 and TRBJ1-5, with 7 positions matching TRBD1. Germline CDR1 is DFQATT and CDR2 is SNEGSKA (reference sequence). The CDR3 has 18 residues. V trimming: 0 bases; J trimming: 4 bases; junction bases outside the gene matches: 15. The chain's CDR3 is CSARDRVGGLTGNQPQHF. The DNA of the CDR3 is TGCAGTGCTAGAGATAGGGTAGGGGGCCTAACCGGTAATCAGCCCCAGCATTTT.

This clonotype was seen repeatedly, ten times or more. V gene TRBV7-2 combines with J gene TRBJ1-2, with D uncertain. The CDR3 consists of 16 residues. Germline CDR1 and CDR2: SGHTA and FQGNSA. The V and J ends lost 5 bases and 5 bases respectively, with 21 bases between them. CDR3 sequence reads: CASSPDGEVIHYGYTF. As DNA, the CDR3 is TGTGCCAGCAGCCCGGACGGCGAAGTGATCCATTATGGCTACACCTTC.